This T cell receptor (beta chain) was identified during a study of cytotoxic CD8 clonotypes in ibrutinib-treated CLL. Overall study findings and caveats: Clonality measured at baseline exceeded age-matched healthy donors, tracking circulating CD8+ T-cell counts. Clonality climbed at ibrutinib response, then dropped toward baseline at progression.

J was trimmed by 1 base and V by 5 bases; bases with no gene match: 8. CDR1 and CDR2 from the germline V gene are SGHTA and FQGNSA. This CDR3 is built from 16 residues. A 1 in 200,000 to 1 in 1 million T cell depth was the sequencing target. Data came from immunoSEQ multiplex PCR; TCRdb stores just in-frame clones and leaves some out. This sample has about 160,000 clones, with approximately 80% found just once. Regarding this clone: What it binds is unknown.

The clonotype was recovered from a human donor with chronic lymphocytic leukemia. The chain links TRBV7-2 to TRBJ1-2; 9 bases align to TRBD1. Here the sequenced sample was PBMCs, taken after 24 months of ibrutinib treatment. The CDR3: CASSKGQGPNNYGYTF. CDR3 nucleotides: TGTGCCAGCAGCAAGGGACAGGGACCAAATAACTATGGCTACACCTTC.